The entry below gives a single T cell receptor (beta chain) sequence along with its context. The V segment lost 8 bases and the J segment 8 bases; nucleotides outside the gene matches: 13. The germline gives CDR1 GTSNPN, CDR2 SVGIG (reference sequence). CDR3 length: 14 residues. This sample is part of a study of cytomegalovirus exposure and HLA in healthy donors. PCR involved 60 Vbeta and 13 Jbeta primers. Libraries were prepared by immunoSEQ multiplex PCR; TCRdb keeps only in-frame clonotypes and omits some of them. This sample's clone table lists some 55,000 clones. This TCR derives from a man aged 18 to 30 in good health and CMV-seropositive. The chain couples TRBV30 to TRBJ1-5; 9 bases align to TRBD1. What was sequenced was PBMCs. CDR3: CATDPGQGGEPQHF. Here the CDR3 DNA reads TGTGCCACCGACCCGGGACAGGGTGGGGAGCCCCAGCATTTT.